The 25 T cell receptor beta chains in this list originate from one sample, sequenced in a study of identical twins. MiXCR was run by TCRdb on the 5' RACE reads, yielding one entry per CDR3 protein. Of approximately 700,000 distinct CDR3 sequences listed, approximately 6% are singletons. The sample taken for sequencing was naive T cells sorted from blood. The receptor set was obtained from a man aged 18-30 years in good health.

This clonotype was seen many times. V is TRBV10-3 and J is TRBJ2-3; D is ambiguous. CDR1 and CDR2 from the germline V gene are ENHRY and SYGVKD. V was shortened by 7 bases and J by 3 bases, with 8 bases between the two germline ends. CDR3 length: 12 amino acids. This CDR3 is CAIMSLTDTQYF. The CDR3 coding sequence is TGTGCCATCATGAGCCTAACAGATACGCAGTATTTT.

This chain joins TRBV11-2 and TRBJ2-7, with 7 bases that match TRBD1. Germline lookup yields CDR1 SGHAT and CDR2 FQNNGV. The CDR3 has 14 residues. V was pared by 5 bases and J by 5 bases, with 9 bases of the junction left unmatched. The CDR3 spells CASSALTGQHEQYF. For the CDR3, the DNA is TGTGCCAGCAGCGCTCTGACAGGGCAGCACGAGCAGTACTTC.

This clonotype was detected many times. One end of the junction fails to match germline, which may point to a read error. V and J are TRBV5-1 and TRBJ2-5, with 8 bases lining up with TRBD1. The CDR3 is 14 residues long. Germline V gene sequence: CDR1 SGHRS, CDR2 YFSETQ. CDR3 residues: CASSFGQGQETQYF. Here the CDR3 DNA reads TGTGCCAGCAGCTTCGGACAGGGACAAGAGACCCAGTACTTC.

V gene TRBV12-3 or TRBV12-4 combines with J gene TRBJ2-2, with 12 bases matching TRBD2. The CDR3 is 14 residues long. J gave up 6 bases and V 9 bases, and 5 bases lay outside the gene matches. CDR3: CASGLAGGAGELFF. Here the CDR3 DNA reads TGTGCCAGTGGCCTAGCGGGAGGGGCCGGGGAGCTGTTTTTT.

This clonotype was recorded at least ten times. The chain has TRBV12-5 and TRBJ2-1; D is ambiguous. Germline CDR1 LGHNT, CDR2 FRNRAP. V was shortened by 4 bases and J by 3 bases, with 4 bases between the two germline ends. The CDR3 has 12 amino acids. CDR3 in amino acids: CASGSVYNEQFF. CDR3 bases: TGTGCTAGTGGTTCCGTCTACAATGAGCAGTTCTTC.

This clonotype was observed at least ten times. This chain joins TRBV7-3 and TRBJ2-1, with 9 nucleotides matching TRBD2. Germline loops: CDR1 SGHTA, CDR2 FQGTGA. The J segment lost 5 bases and the V segment lost 5 bases, leaving 4 bases of the junction unmatched. This CDR3 spans 14 amino acids. The CDR3 reads CASSQGLADNEQFF. The CDR3 DNA follows: TGTGCCAGCAGCCAGGGACTAGCCGACAATGAGCAGTTCTTC.

This clonotype was found many times. The chain uses TRBV6-2 or TRBV6-3 and TRBJ2-2; D is unresolved. Looked up from germline, CDR1 is MNHEY and CDR2 is SVGEGT. This CDR3 has 12 residues. The germline V and J ends were trimmed by 2 bases and 7 bases, with 5 bases remaining between them. The CDR3 sequence: CASSYRFGELFF. The CDR3 nucleotides read TGTGCCAGCAGTTACAGATTCGGGGAGCTGTTTTTT.

This clonotype showed up many times. This sequence joins TRBV24-1 and TRBJ2-1, with 7 bases fitting TRBD2. Germline-derived CDR1 and CDR2 are KGHDR and SFDVKD. The CDR3 is 15 amino acids. V trimming: 0 bases; J trimming: 6 bases; junction bases outside the gene matches: 4. CDR3 sequence reads: CATSDLAGDPNEQFF. CDR3 nucleotides: TGTGCCACCAGTGATTTGGCGGGAGACCCCAATGAGCAGTTCTTC.

This clonotype has ten or more counts. The chain recombines TRBV5-1 with TRBJ1-1; D remains ambiguous. V gave up 0 bases and J gave up 3 bases, with 12 bases separating them. This CDR3 contains 15 residues. Germline V gene data show CDR1 as SGHRS and CDR2 as YFSETQ. CDR3 DNA sequence: TGCGCCAGCAGCTTGGGTTACGGCGAGTACACTGAAGCTTTCTTT. Protein sequence: CASSLGYGEYTEAFF.

This clonotype was counted many times. The V and J genes are TRBV4-3 and TRBJ2-3; 8 bases are shared with TRBD2. Germline CDR1 is LGHNA and CDR2 is YSLEER. This CDR3 has 17 amino acids. Trimming cost V 0 bases and J 2 bases; bases outside gene matches: 7. CDR3 DNA: TGCGCCAGCAGCCAAGATCGGGGCGGGAGGATCACAGATACGCAGTATTTT. Translating it yields CASSQDRGGRITDTQYF.

This clonotype was seen a few times. In DNA, the CDR3 is TGCAGCGTTGTTCGGGGGAACTATGGCTACACCTTC. Protein product: CSVVRGNYGYTF. The chain joins TRBV29-1 to TRBJ1-2, with D maybe TRBD1 (5 bases). The CDR3 totals 12 residues. Trimming took 4 bases from V and 2 from J, leaving 8 bases between them. Per the germline V gene, CDR1 is SQVTM and CDR2 is ANQGSEA.

This clonotype has at least ten counts. The chain recombines TRBV10-2 with TRBJ2-3; 7 bases agree with TRBD1. After removal of 7 bases from V and 9 bases from J, the junction contained 7 bases not matched to a gene. Germline V gives CDR1 WSHSY, CDR2 SAAADI. CDR3 length: 12 amino acids. CDR3 sequence reads: CASNEQGRTQYF. The DNA of the CDR3 is TGCGCCAGCAACGAACAGGGGCGCACGCAGTATTTT.

This clonotype was seen a handful of times. The V call is TRBV27, the J call TRBJ2-3, with TRBD1 identical over 10 bases. Germline-derived CDR1 and CDR2 are MNHEY and SMNVEV (reference sequence). Trimming took 5 bases from V and 2 from J; bases not matched to a gene: 10. CDR3 length: 17 residues. The CDR3 spells CASSLRQGATPTDTQYF. CDR3 nucleotide sequence: TGTGCCAGCAGTCTCCGACAGGGGGCAACTCCCACAGATACGCAGTATTTT.

This clonotype has just a few counts. The CDR3 reads CASSPEVLSADTQYF. Here the CDR3 DNA reads TGTGCCAGCAGCCCGGAGGTGTTAAGCGCAGATACGCAGTATTTT. This chain joins TRBV4-2 and TRBJ2-3; a weak D match, TRBD2 (5 bases). Germline values: CDR1 LGHNA, CDR2 YNFKEQ. Between the trimmed V and J ends, which lost 4 bases and 4 bases, there was a span of 15 bases. The CDR3 covers 15 residues.

The chain uses TRBV5-1 and TRBJ2-6; D perhaps matches TRBD1 (6 bases). Trimming removed 3 bases from V and 3 bases from J, with 13 bases in between. This CDR3 comprises 16 residues. Germline CDR1 and CDR2: SGHRS and YFSETQ. The CDR3 DNA reads TGCGCCAGCAGCTCGGCAGGGGCTCATGGGGCCAACGTCCTGACTTTC. Protein product: CASSSAGAHGANVLTF.

Remarks on this clonotype: No conserved phenylalanine or tryptophan is present at the end of the CDR3, so a read error is the likely explanation. The V call is TRBV4-2, the J call TRBJ1-1; TRBD1 agrees at 7 bases. Trimming cost V 5 bases and J 0 bases; bases outside gene matches: 6. The CDR3 has 15 residues. Germline values: CDR1 LGHNA, CDR2 YNFKEQ. CDR3 bases: TGTGCCAGCAGCTATCGACAGGGTGTGAACACTGAAGCTTTCTGT. It translates to CASSYRQGVNTEAFC.

This sequence joins TRBV24-1 and TRBJ2-1, with 8 bases that match TRBD2. Germline V gene sequence: CDR1 KGHDR, CDR2 SFDVKD. With V trimmed by 4 bases and J by 5 bases, 3 bases remained unmatched. The CDR3 is 14 residues long. The CDR3 nucleotides are TGTGCCACCAGTGACGGGAGGGCCGACAATGAGCAGTTCTTC. Protein: CATSDGRADNEQFF.

This clonotype turned up a few times. The DNA of the CDR3 is TGTGCCAGCAGCTTGGACGGGCTTAATGAAAAACTGTTTTTT. Translating gives CASSLDGLNEKLFF. The genes are TRBV5-5 and TRBJ1-4; no definite D call. The germline gives CDR1 SGHKS, CDR2 YYEKEE (reference sequence). V gave up 0 bases and J gave up 4 bases, with 7 bases separating them. The CDR3 extends over 14 amino acids.

This clonotype was seen many times. The CDR3 protein is CASVTGTSGRVYQETQYF. CDR3 nucleotide sequence: TGTGCCAGCGTCACCGGGACTAGCGGGAGGGTATACCAAGAGACCCAGTACTTC. This rearrangement joins TRBV25-1 to TRBJ2-5; 16 positions match TRBD2. The germline V gene has CDR1 MGHDK and CDR2 SYGVNS. The CDR3 is made up of 18 amino acids. Trimming cost V 8 bases and J 0 bases; bases outside gene matches: 9.

This clonotype was seen ten or more times. The chain combines TRBV29-1 with TRBJ2-3; 8 nucleotides line up with TRBD2. After removal of 5 bases from V and 7 bases from J, the junction contained 14 bases not matched to a gene. The CDR3 loop spans 15 amino acids. Per germline, CDR1 SQVTM and CDR2 ANQGSEA. The CDR3 DNA sequence: TGCAGCGTTATCGCAGGGGCCGGGGGGGGACATACGCAGTATTTT. It yields the protein CSVIAGAGGGHTQYF.

The rearrangement joins TRBV5-1 to TRBJ2-1; 9 bases agree with TRBD2. Germline V gene data show CDR1 as SGHRS and CDR2 as YFSETQ. V shed 5 bases, J shed 5 bases, and the junction held 8 bases outside the gene matches. The CDR3 is 15 residues long. The CDR3 sequence is CASRFSSGTNNEQFF. In DNA, the CDR3 is TGCGCCAGCAGATTTTCTAGCGGGACCAACAATGAGCAGTTCTTC.

Many counts were recorded for this clonotype. The chain employs TRBV5-1 and TRBJ1-2; D remains ambiguous. CDR1 SGHRS and CDR2 YFSETQ come from the germline V gene. V was cut by 4 bases and J by 2 bases, with 9 bases left in between. The CDR3 spans 13 residues. DNA for the CDR3: TGCGCCAGCAGCCGTGCCCCGAACTATGGCTACACCTTC. Residues: CASSRAPNYGYTF.

This chain links TRBV5-1 with TRBJ2-2, with D unclear. This CDR3 is 11 amino acids long. Between the trimmed V and J ends, which lost 7 bases and 7 bases, there was a span of 8 bases. CDR1 SGHRS and CDR2 YFSETQ come from the germline V gene. Written as DNA, the CDR3 is TGCGCCAGCTCCTCTTTCGGGGAGCTGTTTTTT. Protein product: CASSSFGELFF.

The V and J genes are TRBV3-1 and TRBJ1-5, with D maybe TRBD1 (6 bases). Per germline, CDR1 LGHDT and CDR2 YNNKEL (reference sequence). This CDR3 spans 14 amino acids. V was shortened by 0 bases and J by 9 bases, with 12 bases between the two germline ends. In DNA form, the CDR3 reads TGTGCCAGCAGCCAAGATGGGGGCGCGGGGCCCCAGCATTTT. The encoded protein is CASSQDGGAGPQHF.

This clonotype was counted many times. This sequence joins TRBV7-9 and TRBJ1-2; 7 bases align to TRBD1. V shed 5 bases, J shed 2 bases, and the junction held 5 bases outside the gene matches. The CDR3 totals 14 residues. Germline lookup yields CDR1 SEHNR and CDR2 FQNEAQ (reference sequence). CDR3 region: CASSGGTENYGYTF. In DNA form, the CDR3 reads TGTGCCAGCAGCGGGGGGACAGAAAACTATGGCTACACCTTC. Full variable domain (rest looked up from reference TRBV7-9 and TRBJ1-2): DTGVSQNPRHKITKRGQNVTFRCDPISEHNRLYWYRQTLGQGPEFLTYFQNEAQLEKSRLLSDRFSAERPKGSFSTLEIQRTEQGDSAMYLCASSGGTENYGYTFGSGTRLTVV.